Following are 28 T cell receptor beta chains from one sample sequenced in a study of OX40 agonist ivuxolimab in advanced cancers. The repertoire was sequenced with immunoSEQ multiplex PCR; TCRdb's copy has only in-frame clones and lacks some. This sample has more than 80,000 clones, with over 75% found just once. The specimen comprised CD4+ or CD8+ T cells sorted from blood, sampled in a trial of the OX40 agonist ivuxolimab. The receptors shown here come from an adult with an advanced solid tumor such as melanoma, head and neck, liver or kidney cancer.

In its sample, this clone was seen once. J is TRBJ1-1 and V is TRBV29-1; TRBD1 aligns across 8 bases. The CDR3 runs 14 residues. Germline values: CDR1 SQVTM, CDR2 ANQGSEA. V lost 5 bases to trimming and J lost 4 bases; unmatched junction nucleotides: 9. In nucleotides, the CDR3 is TGCAGCGTTAGAGGGACAGGAGGAGTCACTGAAGCTTTCTTT. Protein: CSVRGTGGVTEAFF.

V usage is TRBV10-2 and J usage is TRBJ2-3; D gene ambiguous. Between the trimmed V and J ends, which lost 2 bases and 0 bases, there was a span of 0 bases. Per the germline V gene, CDR1 is WSHSY and CDR2 is SAAADI. The CDR3 extends over 12 amino acids. CDR3 loop: CASSESTDTQYF. The CDR3 DNA reads as TGCGCCAGCAGTGAGAGCACAGATACGCAGTATTTT.

The chain recombines TRBV5-1 with TRBJ1-2, with D uncertain. This CDR3 is built from 13 residues. The germline V and J ends were trimmed by 2 bases and 7 bases, with 12 bases remaining between them. Germline V CDR1 and CDR2: SGHRS, YFSETQ. As DNA, the CDR3 is TGCGCCAGCAGCTTTTCGGGGTCCCCTGGCTACACCTTC. Translating it yields CASSFSGSPGYTF.

Note on this clone: One junction end disagrees with the germline gene, perhaps due to a read error. The chain couples TRBV4-1 to TRBJ1-4; 8 bases map to TRBD1. The germline CDR1 and CDR2 sequences are MGHRA and YSYEKL. The CDR3 contains 14 residues. The CDR3 region has the DNA TGCGCCAGCAGTCAAGGACAGGGAGGCGAAAAACTGTTTTTT. Translation gives CASSQGQGGEKLFF.

The chain joins TRBV6-1 to TRBJ1-1, with D possibly TRBD1 on 6 matching bases. Germline CDR1 is MNHNS and CDR2 is SASEGT. The CDR3 runs 15 residues. V was cut by 7 bases and J by 4 bases, with 19 bases left in between. CDR3: CASTENRVGGTEAFF. The CDR3 DNA is TGTGCCAGCACAGAAAACAGGGTCGGGGGCACTGAAGCTTTCTTT.

Worth noting for this clone: Additional DNA sequences in this sample encode the identical CDR3. This chain connects TRBV7-9 to TRBJ1-3, with 9 bases fitting TRBD1. Germline assignment: CDR1 SEHNR and CDR2 FQNEAQ (reference sequence). J lost 1 base, V lost 5 bases, and 3 bases had no gene match. CDR3 length: 15 residues. CDR3 loop: CASSPTGGSGNTIYF. The CDR3 coding sequence is TGTGCCAGCAGCCCGACAGGGGGATCTGGAAACACCATATATTTT.

The rearrangement links TRBV11-2 to TRBJ2-7; D is tentatively TRBD1 or TRBD2 (5 bases each). With 1 base removed from V and 0 bases from J, the gap between germline ends came to 16 bases. The CDR3 spans 17 residues. Germline V CDR1 and CDR2: SGHAT, FQNNGV. The CDR3 reads CASSLGTLGVISYEQYF. The CDR3 DNA reads TGTGCCAGCAGCTTAGGGACACTGGGGGTTATCTCCTACGAGCAGTACTTC.

This chain joins TRBV11-2 and TRBJ2-1; 7 bases match TRBD1. V trimming: 4 bases; J trimming: 5 bases; junction bases outside the gene matches: 8. This CDR3 region has 15 residues. Germline values: CDR1 SGHAT, CDR2 FQNNGV. Written as DNA, the CDR3 is TGTGCCAGCAGCTCGGAACAGGGGTGGCACAATGAGCAGTTCTTC. This codes for CASSSEQGWHNEQFF.

The rearrangement links TRBV27 to TRBJ2-1; the D gene is possibly TRBD2 (5 bases). CDR1 MNHEY and CDR2 SMNVEV come from the germline V gene (reference sequence). The CDR3 has 15 residues. V was trimmed by 5 bases and J by 5 bases, leaving 16 bases between them. The CDR3 sequence: CASSQQSTGDNEQFF. The CDR3 DNA sequence: TGTGCCAGCAGTCAACAGTCTACCGGGGACAATGAGCAGTTCTTC.

The J gene is TRBJ2-7, the V gene TRBV19; D tentatively fits TRBD1 or TRBD2 (5 bases each). Germline CDR1 reads LNHDA; CDR2 reads SQIVND (reference sequence). The CDR3 length is 14 residues. The V end lost 4 bases, the J end lost 2 bases, and 12 bases lay between the germline ends. Written as DNA, the CDR3 is TGTGCCAGTAGTACCCGGGACCGACCCTACGAGCAGTACTTC. Translated: CASSTRDRPYEQYF.

By its share, this clone is medium-sized. V and J are TRBV7-3 and TRBJ2-2; 9 bases fit TRBD2. This CDR3 comprises 17 residues. CDR1 is SGHTA and CDR2 is FQGTGA in the germline V gene. V gave up 5 bases and J gave up 5 bases; unmatched junction bases: 12. The DNA for the CDR3 is TGTGCCAGCAGCAGCGGGGTAGCGGGAGTAGGGACCGGGGAGCTGTTTTTT. It specifies CASSSGVAGVGTGELFF.

The chain has TRBV6-6 and TRBJ2-1, with a weak D call TRBD2 (6 bases). Trimming left V 6 bases short and J 1 base short, with 13 bases between. The CDR3 consists of 15 residues. CDR1 MNHNY and CDR2 SVGAGI come from the germline V gene (reference sequence). In DNA form, the CDR3 reads TGTGCCAGCAGCTTTACGACTAGTTCCTACAATGAGCAGTTCTTC. It specifies CASSFTTSSYNEQFF.

This clone was counted many times. The genes are TRBV27 and TRBJ1-1; 7 bases are a match to TRBD1. Per the germline V gene, CDR1 is MNHEY and CDR2 is SMNVEV (reference sequence). CDR3 length equals 14 residues. After removal of 3 bases from V and 1 base from J, the junction contained 2 bases not matched to a gene. The chain's CDR3 is CASSFAGGNTEAFF. Written as DNA, the CDR3 is TGTGCCAGCAGTTTCGCAGGGGGGAACACTGAAGCTTTCTTT.

This chain uses TRBV5-1 with TRBJ2-1; unclear D gene. The CDR3 runs to 13 residues. Germline CDR1 is SGHRS and CDR2 is YFSETQ. V was clipped by 1 base and J by 7 bases, with 9 bases between them. The CDR3 region has the DNA TGCGCCAGCAGCTTGAGTCTAGGGAATGAGCAGTTCTTC. This codes for CASSLSLGNEQFF.

The CDR3 DNA is TGTGCCTGGAGTGTACAGGCTGGCCAAGAGACCCAGTACTTC. Protein sequence: CAWSVQAGQETQYF. V gene TRBV30 combines with J gene TRBJ2-5; tentatively, D is TRBD1 (5 bases). From germline, CDR1 is GTSNPN and CDR2 SVGIG (reference sequence). Deletions cut 0 bases from V and 1 base from J, with 9 bases between. There are 14 residues in the CDR3.

This chain uses TRBV6-4 with TRBJ2-7, with TRBD1 as a possible D gene (5 bases). Germline CDR1 reads MRHNA; CDR2 reads SNTAGT. The CDR3 length is 15 residues. V dropped 3 bases and J dropped 2 bases, with 14 bases sitting between them. CDR3 in DNA: TGTGCCAGCAGTGAAGCTGGACATACTACCTACGAGCAGTACTTC. Its translation: CASSEAGHTTYEQYF.

This chain uses TRBV28 with TRBJ2-7; TRBD2 might be the D (6 bases). The CDR3 is 19 amino acids. Trimming removed 4 bases at V and 5 bases at J, with 30 bases between. Looked up from germline, CDR1 is MDHEN and CDR2 is SYDVKM. The CDR3 DNA reads TGTGCCAGCAGTTCCCCCGTCAGATCCAGTGGAGGGCCGAGGAACGAGCAGTACTTC. It specifies CASSSPVRSSGGPRNEQYF.

The rearrangement links TRBV6-1 to TRBJ1-2, with 10 bases that match TRBD1. The CDR3 is 14 residues long. The V and J ends lost 6 bases and 3 bases, in that order; junction bases with no gene match: 4. In germline, CDR1 is MNHNS, CDR2 SASEGT. For the CDR3, the DNA is TGTGCCAGCAGACGGGACAGGGGAGACTATGGCTACACCTTC. Protein product: CASRRDRGDYGYTF.

The chain links TRBV5-1 to TRBJ2-5, with 11 bases fitting TRBD2. Germline V CDR1 and CDR2: SGHRS, YFSETQ. Trimming cost V 4 bases and J 5 bases; bases outside gene matches: 10. The CDR3 has 16 residues. The CDR3 DNA reads TGCGCCAGCAGCAAGGCCGGGACTAGCGGCGGGGAGACCCAGTACTTC. Amino acid sequence: CASSKAGTSGGETQYF.

The chain links TRBV18 to TRBJ2-3; D is possibly TRBD1 or TRBD2 (5 bases each). The CDR3 sequence is 14 residues long. Germline CDR1 is KGHSH and CDR2 is LQKENI. Trimming took 1 base from V and 3 from J, leaving 8 bases between them. In DNA form, the CDR3 reads TGTGCCAGCTCACCACTTGAGGGGACAGATACGCAGTATTTT. It specifies CASSPLEGTDTQYF. Supplemented by reference TRBV18 and TRBJ2-3, the full variable domain reads NAGVMQNPRHLVRRRGQEARLRCSPMKGHSHVYWYRQLPEEGLKFMVYLQKENIIDESGMPKERFSAEFPKEGPSILRIQQVVRGDSAAYFCASSPLEGTDTQYFGPGTRLTVL.

The rearrangement uses TRBV18 and TRBJ1-3, with D possibly being TRBD1 (6 bases). V was cut by 3 bases and J by 1 base, with 13 bases left in between. Looked up from germline, CDR1 is KGHSH and CDR2 is LQKENI. This CDR3 is 16 amino acids long. The CDR3 loop reads CASSPQLDRSGNTIYF. The CDR3 nucleotides are TGTGCCAGCTCACCCCAACTCGACAGGTCTGGAAACACCATATATTTT. Using reference TRBV18 and TRBJ1-3 for the parts outside the CDR3, the full variable domain is NAGVMQNPRHLVRRRGQEARLRCSPMKGHSHVYWYRQLPEEGLKFMVYLQKENIIDESGMPKERFSAEFPKEGPSILRIQQVVRGDSAAYFCASSPQLDRSGNTIYFGEGSWLTVV.

V usage is TRBV19 and J usage is TRBJ1-1; 8 bases are a match to TRBD1. The CDR3 loop spans 13 amino acids. Trimming removed 10 bases from V and 7 bases from J; junction bases left unmatched: 11. Germline V gene data show CDR1 as LNHDA and CDR2 as SQIVND (reference sequence). CDR3 nucleotide sequence: TGTGCCACCCGGCGAGACAGGGGATATGAAGCTTTCTTT. Residues: CATRRDRGYEAFF.

This clone was counted between two and nine times. The chain carries TRBV19 and TRBJ2-2; maybe TRBD2 (5 bases). The V gene's germline CDR1 is LNHDA and CDR2 SQIVND (reference sequence). Trimming removed 7 bases from V and 4 bases from J, with 13 bases in between. The CDR3 totals 14 residues. CDR3 loop: CASISSRRTGELFF. The CDR3 nucleotides read TGTGCCAGTATCTCTAGCCGGCGCACCGGGGAGCTGTTTTTT.

Only one count was recorded for this clone. This chain joins TRBV11-2 and TRBJ1-2; a possible D gene is TRBD1 (5 bases). CDR3 length: 14 residues. The V end lost 5 bases, the J end lost 6 bases, and 16 bases lay between the germline ends. The V gene's germline CDR1 is SGHAT and CDR2 FQNNGV. CDR3 sequence: CASSPGGGMDGYTF. The CDR3 nucleotides are TGTGCCAGCAGCCCCGGGGGGGGGATGGATGGCTACACCTTC.

V usage is TRBV18 and J usage is TRBJ1-4; the D gene is possibly TRBD1 (6 bases). The CDR3 spans 14 residues. V lost 3 bases to trimming and J lost 4 bases, with 9 bases between them. Germline CDR1 is KGHSH and CDR2 is LQKENI. CDR3: CASSPHRDNEKLFF. CDR3 sequence (DNA): TGTGCCAGCTCACCGCACAGGGATAATGAAAAACTGTTTTTT.

CDR3 nucleotides: TGCAGTGCTATAGGGGGAAACACCATATATTTT. The encoded protein is CSAIGGNTIYF. The rearrangement links TRBV20-1 to TRBJ1-3; D uncertain. Germline-derived CDR1 and CDR2 are DFQATT and SNEGSKA (reference sequence). The CDR3 covers 11 residues. Trimming took off 4 bases at V and 4 bases at J, with 5 bases between the two ends.

V usage is TRBV28 and J usage is TRBJ2-7; weak D call: TRBD1 (7 bases). Looked up from germline, CDR1 is MDHEN and CDR2 is SYDVKM. V was clipped by 5 bases and J by 6 bases, with 23 bases between them. This CDR3 comprises 16 residues. This CDR3 reads CASSHRQGPGVLEQYF. CDR3 coding DNA: TGTGCCAGCAGTCACAGACAGGGACCGGGAGTCCTCGAGCAGTACTTC.

The rearrangement joins TRBV7-3 to TRBJ2-1, with D maybe TRBD1 (6 bases). This CDR3 comprises 13 residues. The ends were cut back, 5 bases at V and 6 bases at J, with 11 bases in the middle. The germline CDR1 and CDR2 sequences are SGHTA and FQGTGA. The CDR3 region has the DNA TGTGCCAGCAGCCAACAGGGCTTCAATGAGCAGTTCTTC. This gives the protein CASSQQGFNEQFF.